Shown below are 5 T cell receptor beta chains from a single sample sequenced in a study of memory CD4+ T cells and cytomegalovirus serostatus. Profiled with immunoSEQ multiplex PCR; TCRdb holds only in-frame clones, not every one. The data contain around 26,000 clones, around 75% of them seen just once; the ten biggest clones take up 0.65% to 0.85%. The sort gate was single viable CD3+CD4+CD8-CD45RO+ cells for memory CD4+ T cells. Source material: memory CD4+ T cells from blood. Source of these receptors: an adult in good health and CMV-seronegative.

The chain recombines TRBV4-2 with TRBJ1-2; the D is unclear. CDR1 and CDR2 from the germline V gene are LGHNA and YNFKEQ. The CDR3 totals 14 residues. V was clipped by 0 bases and J by 3 bases, with 8 bases between them. CDR3 sequence: CASSQEKTDYGYTF. The CDR3, as DNA: TGTGCCAGCAGCCAAGAGAAGACGGACTATGGCTACACCTTC.

The rearrangement joins TRBV7-8 to TRBJ2-2; 8 bases map to TRBD1. Germline V gene data show CDR1 as SGHVS and CDR2 as FQNEAQ. J gave up 0 bases and V 5 bases, and 14 bases lay outside the gene matches. The CDR3 loop spans 19 amino acids. The CDR3 is CASSPPGDRSMTNTGELFF. The CDR3 coding sequence is TGTGCCAGCAGCCCCCCCGGGGACAGGTCGATGACGAACACCGGGGAGCTGTTTTTT. Combining the CDR3 with reference TRBV7-8 and TRBJ2-2 gives the whole variable domain GAGVSQSPRYKVAKRGQDVALRCDPISGHVSLFWYQQALGQGPEFLTYFQNEAQLDKSGLPSDRFFAERPEGSVSTLKIQRTQQEDSAVYLCASSPPGDRSMTNTGELFFGEGSRLTVL.

The chain has TRBV7-3 and TRBJ2-1, with 9 positions matching TRBD1. The V gene end was trimmed by 5 bases and the J gene end by 6 bases; junction bases not matched to a gene: 11. Germline values: CDR1 SGHTA, CDR2 FQGTGA. The CDR3 loop spans 16 amino acids. The CDR3 reads CASSTAGQGLSNEQFF. DNA for the CDR3: TGTGCCAGCAGCACAGCGGGACAGGGTTTATCCAATGAGCAGTTCTTC.

The rearrangement links TRBV11-2 to TRBJ2-1, with 14 positions matching TRBD2. V lost 3 bases to trimming and J lost 2 bases; unmatched junction nucleotides: 0. CDR1 and CDR2 (germline): SGHAT, FQNNGV. This CDR3 has 16 residues. The CDR3 reads CASSLGLAGAYNEQFF. The CDR3 DNA is TGTGCCAGCAGCTTGGGACTAGCGGGGGCCTACAATGAGCAGTTCTTC. The whole variable domain, remainder taken from reference TRBV11-2 and TRBJ2-1, is EAGVAQSPRYKIIEKRQSVAFWCNPISGHATLYWYQQILGQGPKLLIQFQNNGVVDDSQLPKDRFSAERLKGVDSTLKIQPAKLEDSAVYLCASSLGLAGAYNEQFFGPGTRLTVL.

This chain links TRBV5-1 with TRBJ1-3; the match to TRBD1 covers 9 bases. The CDR3 runs to 16 residues. In germline, CDR1 is SGHRS, CDR2 YFSETQ. The V segment lost 3 bases and the J segment 1 base; nucleotides outside the gene matches: 5. The CDR3: CASSWGTGSSGNTIYF. CDR3 coding DNA: TGCGCCAGCAGCTGGGGGACAGGGAGTTCTGGAAACACCATATATTTT.